These 29 T cell receptor beta chains originate from one sample sequenced in a study of shared clonotypes between healthy human individuals. CD45RO-negative CD8 cells positively selected for CCR7 made up the naive population, which excluded terminally differentiated effector memory CD45RA+ cells. Profiling relied on immunoSEQ multiplex PCR, and the TCRdb table lists in-frame clones only, not all of them. The sample consists of roughly 550,000 clones, over 95% of them appearing once. The specimen sequenced was naive CD8+ T cells sorted from blood. These receptors were taken from a woman younger than 45 in good health.

The gene calls are TRBV27 and TRBJ2-7; TRBD2 aligns across 11 bases. The CDR3 is 20 residues long. Per the germline V gene, CDR1 is MNHEY and CDR2 is SMNVEV (reference sequence). The trim removed 1 base at V and 5 bases at J, leaving 19 bases unmatched. CDR3 DNA sequence: TGTGCCAGCAGTTTATTCGAGCCGGGGCTAGCGGGAGGTCATGGGCACGAGCAGTACTTC. Translated, it gives CASSLFEPGLAGGHGHEQYF.

This chain joins TRBV28 and TRBJ2-1; 12 positions match TRBD2. The CDR3 covers 14 residues. V lost 9 bases and J lost 4; bases outside the gene matches: 4. The germline V gene encodes CDR1 MDHEN and CDR2 SYDVKM. The CDR3 DNA follows: TGTGCCAGTACTGGACTAGCGGGGTACAATGAGCAGTTCTTC. This translates into CASTGLAGYNEQFF. The entire variable domain, with the rest obtained from reference TRBV28 and TRBJ2-1, is as follows: DVKVTQSSRYLVKRTGEKVFLECVQDMDHENMFWYRQDPGLGLRLIYFSYDVKMKEKGDIPEGYSVSREKKERFSLILESASTNQTSMYLCASTGLAGYNEQFFGPGTRLTVL.

This clone showed up just a few times. The chain has TRBV6-5 and TRBJ1-1, with D unresolved. Trimming removed 1 base at V and 4 bases at J, with 4 bases between. Germline lookup yields CDR1 MNHEY and CDR2 SVGAGI. CDR3 size: 12 residues. CDR3 bases: TGTGCCAGCAGTTACTTGGGCACTGAAGCTTTCTTT. Its protein product is CASSYLGTEAFF.

The rearrangement links TRBV27 to TRBJ2-7, with TRBD2 matching over 9 bases. Germline V gene sequence: CDR1 MNHEY, CDR2 SMNVEV (reference sequence). V lost 5 bases, J lost 4 bases, and 3 bases stayed unmatched. The CDR3 spans 13 residues. CDR3 loop: CASSPTSGYEQYF. CDR3 DNA: TGTGCCAGCAGTCCGACTAGCGGTTACGAGCAGTACTTC.

Worth noting for this clone: At one boundary the junction diverges from the germline segment, which might be a read error. Other DNA sequences in the sample encode the same CDR3. The chain employs TRBV27 and TRBJ1-1, with D unclear. This CDR3 region has 15 residues. The germline CDR1 and CDR2 sequences are MNHEY and SMNVEV (reference sequence). DNA of the CDR3: TGTGCCAGCAGTTTATCTGCCAGCCTGAACTCTGAAGCTTTCTTT. Its protein is CASSLSASLNSEAFF.

The V gene is TRBV27, the J gene TRBJ2-7; D might be TRBD2 (6 bases). Germline V gives CDR1 MNHEY, CDR2 SMNVEV (reference sequence). Trimming left V 8 bases short and J 3 bases short, with 14 bases between. The CDR3 is 13 residues long. The CDR3 here is CASSRRGLYEQYF. In DNA, the CDR3 is TGTGCCAGCTCAAGGAGGGGCCTCTACGAGCAGTACTTC.

On this clone: The same CDR3 can be traced to other DNA sequences in this sample. This sequence joins TRBV27 and TRBJ2-5; 11 positions match TRBD2. Trimming removed 5 bases from V and 3 bases from J; junction bases left unmatched: 5. The germline gives CDR1 MNHEY, CDR2 SMNVEV (reference sequence). The CDR3 sequence is 15 residues long. The CDR3 sequence: CASSIGTSGKETQYF. CDR3 coding DNA: TGTGCCAGCAGTATCGGGACTAGCGGAAAAGAGACCCAGTACTTC.

J is TRBJ2-7 and V is TRBV7-6; 9 bases fit TRBD2. Germline V gene sequence: CDR1 SGHVS, CDR2 FNYEAQ. Trimming at V came to 5 bases and at J to 0 bases, leaving 2 bases not matched to a gene. The CDR3 is 14 residues long. The chain's CDR3 is CASSSSGSSYEQYF. The CDR3 nucleotides are TGTGCCAGCAGCAGTAGCGGGAGCTCCTACGAGCAGTACTTC.

This chain connects TRBV19 to TRBJ1-5, with no clear D. This CDR3 spans 14 amino acids. Germline V gives CDR1 LNHDA, CDR2 SQIVND (reference sequence). V was clipped by 6 bases and J by 3 bases, with 12 bases between them. CDR3 sequence: CASRGGDNNQPQHF. The CDR3 coding sequence is TGTGCCAGTAGGGGAGGTGATAACAATCAGCCCCAGCATTTT.

The chain couples TRBV28 to TRBJ1-1; the D gene is possibly TRBD1 (5 bases). The CDR3 totals 14 residues. Trimming left V 7 bases short and J 0 bases short, with 12 bases between. The germline V gene has CDR1 MDHEN and CDR2 SYDVKM. DNA of the CDR3: TGTGCCAGCAAGAAGGGGAGCATGAACACTGAAGCTTTCTTT. As protein: CASKKGSMNTEAFF. The complete variable domain, with remaining parts taken from reference TRBV28 and TRBJ1-1, reads DVKVTQSSRYLVKRTGEKVFLECVQDMDHENMFWYRQDPGLGLRLIYFSYDVKMKEKGDIPEGYSVSREKKERFSLILESASTNQTSMYLCASKKGSMNTEAFFGQGTRLTVV.

In DNA, the CDR3 is TGTGCCAGCCGGAACGGGTTACGCTATGGCTACACCTTC. This gives the protein CASRNGLRYGYTF. The chain carries TRBV27 and TRBJ1-2; D remains unclear. Germline V gives CDR1 MNHEY, CDR2 SMNVEV (reference sequence). This CDR3 region has 13 residues. Trimming removed 8 bases at V and 4 bases at J, with 14 bases between.

The chain recombines TRBV9 with TRBJ2-2, with D possibly being TRBD1 (5 bases). Trimming cost V 0 bases and J 0 bases, with 6 bases left between them. This CDR3 comprises 15 residues. CDR1 and CDR2 from the germline V gene are SGDLS and YYNGEE. The CDR3 region is CASSVGTTNTGELFF. The CDR3 DNA reads TGTGCCAGCAGCGTAGGGACAACGAACACCGGGGAGCTGTTTTTT.

This rearrangement joins TRBV5-6 to TRBJ1-2, with D uncertain. CDR1 SGHDT and CDR2 YYEEEE come from the germline V gene. The CDR3 loop spans 13 amino acids. Trimming shortened V by 2 bases and J by 7 bases, and 12 bases separated the two germline ends. CDR3 DNA sequence: TGTGCCAGCAGCTTAGGCAGCCTCCGTGGCTACACCTTC. Translating gives CASSLGSLRGYTF.

The V call is TRBV11-2, the J call TRBJ1-2, with D perhaps TRBD1 (5 bases). Germline V gives CDR1 SGHAT, CDR2 FQNNGV. V lost 4 bases, J lost 4 bases, and 13 bases lay in between. The length of the CDR3 is 14 residues. CDR3 DNA sequence: TGTGCCAGCAGCTCCTTACCGGGGCTCTATGGCTACACCTTC. This encodes CASSSLPGLYGYTF.

The chain links TRBV14 to TRBJ2-1; 12 bases fit TRBD2. After removal of 6 bases from V and 1 base from J, the junction contained 1 base not matched to a gene. CDR1 is SGHDN, CDR2 FVKESK, per germline. The CDR3 extends over 15 amino acids. The CDR3 coding sequence is TGTGCCAGCAGGCTAGCGGGGGGGTCCTACAATGAGCAGTTCTTC. Its translation is CASRLAGGSYNEQFF.

The chain joins TRBV28 to TRBJ2-7; 11 bases map to TRBD2. CDR1 is MDHEN, CDR2 SYDVKM, per germline. Trimming took 7 bases from V and 7 from J; bases not matched to a gene: 12. This CDR3 has 15 residues. CDR3 DNA sequence: TGTGCCAGCACCGCCACTAGCGGGGGTCTGGAGGAGCAGTACTTC. This encodes CASTATSGGLEEQYF.

The V gene is TRBV5-1, the J gene TRBJ1-1, with 9 bases fitting TRBD1. V lost 2 bases and J lost 4; bases outside the gene matches: 3. This CDR3 comprises 14 residues. Germline V CDR1 and CDR2: SGHRS, YFSETQ. CDR3 residues: CASSLQGAGTEAFF. For the CDR3, the DNA is TGCGCCAGCAGCTTACAGGGGGCTGGCACTGAAGCTTTCTTT.

The chain has TRBV27 and TRBJ2-7; 7 bases fit TRBD1. The J segment lost 12 bases and the V segment lost 0 bases, leaving 8 bases of the junction unmatched. Germline CDR1 is MNHEY and CDR2 is SMNVEV (reference sequence). The CDR3 spans 13 residues. The CDR3 reads CASSLSGQAALYF. CDR3 nucleotides: TGTGCCAGCAGTTTATCTGGACAGGCGGCCCTGTACTTC.

The chain joins TRBV28 to TRBJ2-7, with 9 positions matching TRBD1. Per the germline V gene, CDR1 is MDHEN and CDR2 is SYDVKM. The junction had 20 bases not matched to a gene; V was cut back by 6 bases and J by 2 bases. The length of the CDR3 is 19 residues. The CDR3 loop is CASRFKPGQGTSPTYEQYF. The CDR3 DNA is TGTGCCAGCAGGTTCAAACCGGGACAGGGTACTAGCCCGACCTACGAGCAGTACTTC.

The V call is TRBV12-2, the J call TRBJ1-5. TRBV12-2 is an annotated pseudogene. There are 17 residues in the CDR3. In DNA, the CDR3 is TGTGCAAGTCGCGCCCTTATGACCGGGGGACGGGATCAGCCCCAGCATTTT. The encoded protein is CASRALMTGGRDQPQHF.

A note on this clone: The same CDR3 can be traced to other DNA sequences in this sample. The chain links TRBV9 to TRBJ2-1; D ambiguous. The V end lost 0 bases, the J end lost 3 bases, and 1 base lay between the germline ends. The germline CDR1 and CDR2 sequences are SGDLS and YYNGEE. This CDR3 region has 12 residues. CDR3 sequence: CASSVDYNEQFF. CDR3 in DNA: TGTGCCAGCAGCGTAGACTACAATGAGCAGTTCTTC.

This clone was seen only once. The chain combines TRBV6-5 with TRBJ2-5; 10 nucleotides line up with TRBD2. Per germline, CDR1 MNHEY and CDR2 SVGAGI. V trimming: 1 base; J trimming: 3 bases; junction bases outside the gene matches: 5. CDR3 length: 16 residues. CDR3 residues: CASSYLSGREKETQYF. The CDR3 DNA follows: TGTGCCAGCAGTTACTTGAGCGGGAGGGAAAAAGAGACCCAGTACTTC.

In DNA form, the CDR3 reads TGTGCCAGCAGCCTAAGCGGCTTCCCCTCCGGCGAGCAGTACTTC. Its protein is CASSLSGFPSGEQYF. The rearrangement joins TRBV27 to TRBJ2-7; possible D gene TRBD2, 5 bases. Trimming cost V 6 bases and J 6 bases, with 21 bases left between them. CDR1 is MNHEY, CDR2 SMNVEV, per germline (reference sequence). The CDR3 has 15 residues.

The chain has TRBV6-6 and TRBJ2-7; D unclear. From germline, CDR1 is MNHNY and CDR2 SVGAGI (reference sequence). Trimming stripped 3 bases from V and 6 bases from J, with 9 bases between. The length of the CDR3 is 12 residues. CDR3 sequence reads: CASSYSLLEQYF. Here the CDR3 DNA reads TGTGCCAGCAGTTATTCGCTCCTCGAGCAGTACTTC.

The J gene is TRBJ2-1, the V gene TRBV5-1, with D perhaps given as TRBD1 or TRBD2 (5 bases each). Germline CDR1 and CDR2: SGHRS and YFSETQ. Trimming took off 3 bases at V and 1 base at J, with 14 bases between the two ends. The CDR3 has 16 amino acids. DNA of the CDR3: TGCGCCAGCAGCTGGGACCCCAAAAGGTCCTACAATGAGCAGTTCTTC. Translated, it gives CASSWDPKRSYNEQFF.

The rearrangement links TRBV18 to TRBJ2-5, with D unresolved. V was pared by 4 bases and J by 0 bases, with 9 bases between. CDR3 size: 14 residues. CDR1 and CDR2 (germline): KGHSH, LQKENI. Here the CDR3 reads CASSLVYNQETQYF. CDR3 bases: TGTGCCAGCTCACTTGTCTACAACCAAGAGACCCAGTACTTC.

The V call is TRBV27, the J call TRBJ2-5, with 12 bases matching TRBD2. The CDR3 spans 16 residues. In germline, CDR1 is MNHEY, CDR2 SMNVEV (reference sequence). V shed 3 bases and J 1 base; nucleotides not matched to a gene: 3. CDR3 loop: CASSFSSGGGQETQYF. The CDR3 DNA reads as TGTGCCAGCAGTTTCTCTAGCGGGGGGGGCCAAGAGACCCAGTACTTC.

This chain uses TRBV6-6 with TRBJ1-5; perhaps TRBD1 as D (5 bases). V was shortened by 2 bases and J by 5 bases, with 10 bases between the two germline ends. Germline-derived CDR1 and CDR2 are MNHNY and SVGAGI (reference sequence). CDR3 length: 14 residues. CDR3 coding DNA: TGTGCCAGCAGTTACGGGGGTCAATATCAGCCCCAGCATTTT. It yields the protein CASSYGGQYQPQHF.

V is TRBV7-8 and J is TRBJ2-7; a weak D match, TRBD2 (6 bases). Deletions cut 0 bases from V and 6 bases from J, with 9 bases between. This CDR3 comprises 13 residues. Germline V gene lookup returns CDR1 SGHVS and CDR2 FQNEAQ. CDR3 in DNA: TGTGCCAGCAGCTTAGCGTACGGGAGCGAGCAGTACTTC. Residues: CASSLAYGSEQYF.